Presented here are 18 T cell receptor beta chains from one specimen sequenced in a study of blood T cell repertoires in COVID-19. The assay was immunoSEQ multiplex PCR, and TCRdb's table has in-frame clones only and misses some. This sample carries 50,000 to 60,000 clones, about 83% of them seen once, and the ten largest clones take over 15%. The specimen was peripheral blood. The receptor set was obtained from a man aged 35-49 years with acute or convalescent COVID-19.

The J gene is TRBJ1-6, the V gene TRBV2; 9 bases are a match to TRBD1. This CDR3 spans 14 amino acids. V lost 3 bases to trimming and J lost 10 bases; unmatched junction nucleotides: 4. Germline V gene sequence: CDR1 SNHLY, CDR2 FYNNEI. In DNA form, the CDR3 reads TGTGCCAGCAGTGATGGACAGGGGAGATCACCCCTCCACTTT. It is translated as CASSDGQGRSPLHF.

The CDR3 bases are TGTGCCAGCAGCGACGGACTAGTAGCGTCAGATACGCAGTATTTT. This translates into CASSDGLVASDTQYF. The genes are TRBV6-5 and TRBJ2-3, with 7 bases that match TRBD2. The CDR3 has 15 amino acids. The trim removed 6 bases at V and 4 bases at J, leaving 10 bases unmatched. CDR1 and CDR2 from the germline V gene are MNHEY and SVGAGI.

V usage is TRBV19 and J usage is TRBJ2-1; 16 bases line up with TRBD2. The CDR3 runs 22 residues. Germline V gene lookup returns CDR1 LNHDA and CDR2 SQIVND (reference sequence). Trimming removed 0 bases from V and 0 bases from J; junction bases left unmatched: 11. The CDR3 nucleotides read TGTGCCAGTAGTATAGATATCCCTCCGGGACTAGCGGGGGGGACCTCCTACAATGAGCAGTTCTTC. This encodes CASSIDIPPGLAGGTSYNEQFF.

The V gene is TRBV10-2, the J gene TRBJ2-3; 7 nucleotides match TRBD1. This CDR3 region has 14 residues. V shed 5 bases, J shed 4 bases, and the junction held 6 bases outside the gene matches. Germline assignment: CDR1 WSHSY and CDR2 SAAADI. CDR3 region: CASSIRQGADTQYF. The CDR3 DNA follows: TGCGCCAGCAGTATCAGACAGGGAGCAGATACGCAGTATTTT.

The chain joins TRBV5-5 to TRBJ1-5, with 9 bases that match TRBD1. The ends lost 2 bases at V and 1 base at J; junction bases unmatched: 1. Germline V gene sequence: CDR1 SGHKS, CDR2 YYEKEE (reference sequence). This CDR3 comprises 15 residues. CDR3 nucleotides: TGTGCCAGCAGCTTACAGGGGGCAAGCAATCAGCCCCAGCATTTT. It encodes CASSLQGASNQPQHF.

The chain has TRBV5-1 and TRBJ2-5; 7 nucleotides agree with TRBD2. Germline CDR1 and CDR2: SGHRS and YFSETQ. There are 15 residues in the CDR3. V was clipped by 0 bases and J by 2 bases; unmatched bases: 4. DNA for the CDR3: TGCGCCAGCAGCTTGGCGGGGGGATCGCAAGAGACCCAGTACTTC. Translation gives CASSLAGGSQETQYF.

This chain joins TRBV6-6 and TRBJ2-5; no clear D. From germline, CDR1 is MNHNY and CDR2 SVGAGI (reference sequence). The CDR3 runs to 14 residues. Trimming cost V 6 bases and J 3 bases, with 14 bases left between them. CDR3 amino acids: CASRPLRLEETQYF. In DNA, the CDR3 is TGTGCCAGCAGACCCCTAAGGCTAGAAGAGACCCAGTACTTC.

The V gene is TRBV9, the J gene TRBJ2-5, with no clear D. This CDR3 is built from 12 residues. V lost 0 bases and J lost 7, with 7 bases in between. From germline, CDR1 is SGDLS and CDR2 YYNGEE. The CDR3 loop is CASSVDAWTQYF. The CDR3 bases are TGTGCCAGCAGCGTAGACGCGTGGACCCAGTACTTC.

This chain uses TRBV28 with TRBJ2-7; maybe TRBD2 (5 bases). With 5 bases removed from V and 2 bases from J, the gap between germline ends came to 16 bases. CDR1 is MDHEN and CDR2 is SYDVKM in the germline V gene. The CDR3 runs to 15 residues. This CDR3 is CASSQELEVTYEQYF. The CDR3 coding sequence is TGTGCCAGCAGTCAGGAACTGGAGGTGACCTACGAGCAGTACTTC.

This chain links TRBV28 with TRBJ1-2, with D uncertain. CDR1 is MDHEN, CDR2 SYDVKM, per germline. Trimming pared 10 bases from V and 2 bases from J, leaving 5 bases between. There are 10 residues in the CDR3. The CDR3 nucleotides are TGTGCCACTGCGAACTATGGCTACACCTTC. Amino acids: CATANYGYTF.

The chain links TRBV5-1 to TRBJ1-3; D ambiguous. CDR1 SGHRS and CDR2 YFSETQ come from the germline V gene. This CDR3 spans 14 amino acids. The V gene lost 0 bases and the J gene lost 0 bases, with 4 bases spanning the gap. CDR3 in amino acids: CASSLAGSGNTIYF. The CDR3 DNA is TGCGCCAGCAGCTTGGCCGGCTCTGGAAACACCATATATTTT. The variable domain in full, with the rest retrieved from reference TRBV5-1 and TRBJ1-3, is KAGVTQTPRYLIKTRGQQVTLSCSPISGHRSVSWYQQTPGQGLQFLFEYFSETQRNKGNFPGRFSGRQFSNSRSEMNVSTLELGDSALYLCASSLAGSGNTIYFGEGSWLTVV.

This chain links TRBV5-1 with TRBJ1-6; 10 bases map to TRBD1. V gave up 5 bases and J gave up 6 bases; unmatched junction bases: 5. This CDR3 is 15 amino acids long. Germline CDR1 is SGHRS and CDR2 is YFSETQ. The CDR3 sequence is CASREGTGANSPLHF. CDR3 nucleotide sequence: TGCGCCAGCAGGGAAGGGACAGGGGCTAATTCACCCCTCCACTTT.

V is TRBV18 and J is TRBJ2-1; possible D gene TRBD1, 6 bases. Trimming stripped 1 base from V and 6 bases from J, with 16 bases between. The germline gives CDR1 KGHSH, CDR2 LQKENI. This CDR3 comprises 16 residues. Here the CDR3 DNA reads TGTGCCAGCTCACCACTCATCACAGGGCCGGGCAATGAGCAGTTCTTC. It is translated as CASSPLITGPGNEQFF.

This clone appeared a single time. The chain is built from TRBV5-1 and TRBJ2-1, with D perhaps matching TRBD1 (5 bases). Per the germline V gene, CDR1 is SGHRS and CDR2 is YFSETQ. CDR3 size: 17 residues. V lost 0 bases to trimming and J lost 0 bases, with 13 bases between them. This chain's CDR3 is CASSLETVQSSYNEQFF. CDR3 in DNA: TGCGCCAGCAGCTTGGAGACAGTCCAAAGCTCCTACAATGAGCAGTTCTTC.

V and J are TRBV19 and TRBJ2-2, with D perhaps TRBD1 (6 bases). Per germline, CDR1 LNHDA and CDR2 SQIVND (reference sequence). The V and J ends lost 5 bases and 0 bases respectively, with 10 bases between them. The CDR3 length is 15 residues. The CDR3 DNA reads as TGTGCCAGTAGTGTCGGGACAACGAACACCGGGGAGCTGTTTTTT. This sequence encodes CASSVGTTNTGELFF.

CDR3 in amino acids: CASSDPLAGGWTDTQYF. The CDR3 nucleotides read TGTGCCAGCAGTGATCCCCTAGCGGGGGGGTGGACAGATACGCAGTATTTT. The chain carries TRBV6-1 and TRBJ2-3, with 12 positions matching TRBD2. The germline gives CDR1 MNHNS, CDR2 SASEGT. Trimming removed 3 bases from V and 3 bases from J; junction bases left unmatched: 7. This CDR3 has 17 residues.

The rearrangement joins TRBV24-1 to TRBJ2-1; D may be TRBD1 (5 bases). The germline V gene has CDR1 KGHDR and CDR2 SFDVKD. The CDR3 sequence is 15 residues long. The ends were cut back, 4 bases at V and 9 bases at J, with 18 bases in the middle. In DNA, the CDR3 is TGTGCCACCAGTGAGTCTTTGAGAGGACAAAGTGAGCAGTTCTTC. Residues: CATSESLRGQSEQFF.

The V call is TRBV19, the J call TRBJ2-7, with 7 bases fitting TRBD1. Germline V gives CDR1 LNHDA, CDR2 SQIVND (reference sequence). The CDR3 spans 12 residues. V gave up 6 bases and J gave up 7 bases; unmatched junction bases: 6. DNA for the CDR3: TGTGCCAGTAGCACGACAGGGCTTGAGCAGTACGTC. It specifies CASSTTGLEQYV.